Each of the 20 T cell receptor beta chains below was sequenced from the same sample in a study of cytomegalovirus exposure and HLA in healthy donors. Primers: 60 Vbeta forward and 13 Jbeta reverse. The assay was immunoSEQ multiplex PCR, and TCRdb's table has in-frame clones only and misses some. In the table there are about 130,000 clones, roughly 82% of which are singletons. Sequencing was carried out using PBMCs. The receptors were sampled from a man aged 25-45 years in good health and CMV-seronegative.

This clone was observed a single time. The genes are TRBV19 and TRBJ2-1, with D possibly matching TRBD2 (5 bases). Between the trimmed V and J ends, which lost 5 bases and 10 bases, there was a span of 15 bases. Germline V lookup: CDR1 LNHDA, CDR2 SQIVND (reference sequence). The CDR3 runs to 13 residues. The CDR3: CASSPLAVGEQFF. The CDR3 DNA sequence: TGTGCCAGTAGTCCTCTAGCAGTAGGGGAGCAGTTCTTC. The full variable domain, rest sourced from reference TRBV19 and TRBJ2-1, is DGGITQSPKYLFRKEGQNVTLSCEQNLNHDAMYWYRQDPGQGLRLIYYSQIVNDFQKGDIAEGYSVSREKKESFPLTVTSAQKNPTAFYLCASSPLAVGEQFFGPGTRLTVL.

The chain has TRBV28 and TRBJ1-2; TRBD1 is a possible D gene (5 bases). Trimming took off 8 bases at V and 11 bases at J, with 18 bases between the two ends. The germline CDR1 and CDR2 sequences are MDHEN and SYDVKM. The CDR3 length is 12 residues. CDR3 in DNA: TGTGCCAGCCTCCGGGGACTCGAGGAGTACACCTTC. Translated, it gives CASLRGLEEYTF.

The V and J genes are TRBV7-8 and TRBJ2-1; TRBD2 matches at 7 bases. The junction had 9 bases not matched to a gene; V was cut back by 5 bases and J by 8 bases. Germline-derived CDR1 and CDR2 are SGHVS and FQNEAQ. The CDR3 is made up of 14 amino acids. The CDR3: CASSGRAVFYEQFF. CDR3 sequence (DNA): TGTGCCAGCAGCGGGAGGGCCGTTTTCTATGAGCAGTTCTTC.

The V gene is TRBV27, the J gene TRBJ2-7, with 10 bases identical to TRBD1. Germline V CDR1 and CDR2: MNHEY, SMNVEV (reference sequence). This CDR3 region has 14 residues. The J segment lost 2 bases and the V segment lost 8 bases, leaving 6 bases of the junction unmatched. CDR3 nucleotides: TGTGCCAGCGGACCCGGGACAGGGGCCTACGAGCAGTACTTC. Its protein product is CASGPGTGAYEQYF.

This sequence joins TRBV7-7 and TRBJ2-5, with D possibly being TRBD1 (5 bases). Germline V gene lookup returns CDR1 SSHAT and CDR2 FNYEAQ (reference sequence). Trimming shortened V by 5 bases and J by 2 bases, and 12 bases separated the two germline ends. The CDR3 runs to 14 residues. In DNA form, the CDR3 reads TGTGCCAGCAGCCCAGAACAGGCGCAAGAGACCCAGTACTTC. This gives the protein CASSPEQAQETQYF.

The V gene is TRBV5-1, the J gene TRBJ2-6; D gene unclear. Germline loops: CDR1 SGHRS, CDR2 YFSETQ. The CDR3 runs to 16 residues. Trimming removed 0 bases at V and 2 bases at J, with 9 bases between. CDR3 residues: CASSLVPGPGANVLTF. The DNA of the CDR3 is TGCGCCAGCAGCTTGGTACCTGGGCCTGGGGCCAACGTCCTGACTTTC.

The chain's CDR3 is CASSFRLAGADTQYF. DNA of the CDR3: TGTGCCAGCAGTTTCAGACTAGCGGGTGCAGATACGCAGTATTTT. The chain joins TRBV28 to TRBJ2-3; 10 nucleotides align to TRBD2. Germline trimming cut 3 bases from V and 4 bases from J; bases unmatched to any gene: 4. The CDR3 covers 15 residues. Germline V CDR1 and CDR2: MDHEN, SYDVKM.

This sequence joins TRBV5-1 and TRBJ1-2; the D gene is possibly TRBD1 (5 bases). Between the trimmed V and J ends, which lost 3 bases and 5 bases, there was a span of 14 bases. The length of the CDR3 is 14 residues. The V gene's germline CDR1 is SGHRS and CDR2 YFSETQ. The CDR3 here is CASSYRTALYGYTF. The CDR3 nucleotides read TGCGCCAGCAGCTACAGGACGGCTCTTTATGGCTACACCTTC. Looking up the rest from reference TRBV5-1 and TRBJ1-2 gives the full variable domain: KAGVTQTPRYLIKTRGQQVTLSCSPISGHRSVSWYQQTPGQGLQFLFEYFSETQRNKGNFPGRFSGRQFSNSRSEMNVSTLELGDSALYLCASSYRTALYGYTFGSGTRLTVV.

The genes are TRBV28 and TRBJ2-2, with 7 bases lining up with TRBD2. J lost 9 bases, V lost 6 bases, and 10 bases had no gene match. Per germline, CDR1 MDHEN and CDR2 SYDVKM. The CDR3 is 14 residues long. The CDR3 here is CASSPGLGIRELFF. DNA for the CDR3: TGTGCCAGCAGCCCAGGACTAGGAATCAGGGAGCTGTTTTTT.

Only one count was recorded for this clone. The DNA is omitted, as the CDR3 cannot be located on it reliably, and the CDR3 follows TCRdb's listing. The chain has TRBV19 and TRBJ2-7; the table's D call, TRBD2, was not checked against the DNA. The germline gives CDR1 LNHDA, CDR2 SQIVND (reference sequence). Including both end residues, the CDR3 is 14 amino acids long. CDR3 residues: CASTSGLGSYEQYF.

This rearrangement joins TRBV28 to TRBJ1-5, with D unclear. The germline V gene encodes CDR1 MDHEN and CDR2 SYDVKM. V lost 8 bases to trimming and J lost 0 bases, with 2 bases between them. This CDR3 is built from 11 residues. CDR3 amino acids: CASYSNQPQHF. The CDR3 region has the DNA TGTGCCAGCTATAGCAATCAGCCCCAGCATTTT.

This CDR3 is CATNTGGSYNEQFF. Written as DNA, the CDR3 is TGTGCCACCAATACCGGGGGATCCTACAATGAGCAGTTCTTC. The chain joins TRBV19 to TRBJ2-1, with a possible D match to TRBD2 (6 bases). Germline V CDR1 and CDR2: LNHDA, SQIVND (reference sequence). Trimming shortened V by 10 bases and J by 1 base, and 14 bases separated the two germline ends. The CDR3 consists of 14 residues.

The CDR3 DNA reads TGTGCCAGCAGCTCCACTAGCACAGATACGCAGTATTTT. Its protein product is CASSSTSTDTQYF. J is TRBJ2-3 and V is TRBV11-1; D uncertain. Trimming took off 4 bases at V and 0 bases at J, with 5 bases between the two ends. Germline V gene data show CDR1 as SGHAT and CDR2 as FQDESV (reference sequence). The length of the CDR3 is 13 residues.

V gene TRBV6-6 combines with J gene TRBJ2-7, with TRBD2 matching 7 bases. CDR3 size: 14 residues. The germline V gene has CDR1 MNHNY and CDR2 SVGAGI (reference sequence). V shed 7 bases, J shed 4 bases, and the junction held 10 bases outside the gene matches. This CDR3 reads CASTPGLGGYEQYF. The DNA for the CDR3 is TGTGCCAGCACCCCAGGACTAGGAGGGTACGAGCAGTACTTC.

The chain employs TRBV6-5 and TRBJ1-1; a possible D gene is TRBD1 (5 bases). Trimming cost V 4 bases and J 5 bases, with 8 bases left between them. The CDR3 covers 12 residues. From germline, CDR1 is MNHEY and CDR2 SVGAGI. CDR3 bases: TGTGCCAGCAGTTCTGGGGGGACTGAAGCTTTCTTT. Its protein product is CASSSGGTEAFF.

V and J are TRBV11-3 and TRBJ1-1; 12 nucleotides match TRBD1. Trimming took 6 bases from V and 4 from J; bases not matched to a gene: 9. The germline CDR1 and CDR2 sequences are SGHNT and YENEEA. The CDR3 consists of 16 residues. CDR3 in DNA: TGTGCCAGCAGTGCCGGGACAGGGGGCGCGGGCACTGAAGCTTTCTTT. Residues: CASSAGTGGAGTEAFF.

This clone has a handful of counts. The V gene is TRBV28, the J gene TRBJ2-7, with 9 bases aligning to TRBD1. The germline gives CDR1 MDHEN, CDR2 SYDVKM. V was clipped by 6 bases and J by 2 bases; unmatched bases: 11. The CDR3 has 16 residues. CDR3 DNA: TGTGCCAGCAGACTGGACAGGGGAGGACCCACCTACGAGCAGTACTTC. It encodes CASRLDRGGPTYEQYF.

The J gene is TRBJ1-5, the V gene TRBV28; 8 bases map to TRBD1. Per the germline V gene, CDR1 is MDHEN and CDR2 is SYDVKM. V shed 7 bases and J 7 bases; nucleotides not matched to a gene: 6. The CDR3 consists of 13 residues. CDR3 residues: CASTPTGDQPQHF. In nucleotides, the CDR3 is TGTGCCAGCACCCCGACAGGGGACCAGCCCCAGCATTTT. Based on the CDR3 plus reference TRBV28 and TRBJ1-5, the full variable domain is DVKVTQSSRYLVKRTGEKVFLECVQDMDHENMFWYRQDPGLGLRLIYFSYDVKMKEKGDIPEGYSVSREKKERFSLILESASTNQTSMYLCASTPTGDQPQHFGDGTRLSIL.

This clone showed up just a few times. This chain joins TRBV7-8 and TRBJ2-3; unclear D gene. In germline, CDR1 is SGHVS, CDR2 FQNEAQ. Trimming pared 1 base from V and 6 bases from J, leaving 11 bases between. CDR3 length: 14 residues. The CDR3 loop reads CASSLGSTHDTQYF. DNA for the CDR3: TGTGCCAGCAGCTTAGGTAGCACACACGATACGCAGTATTTT. Combining the CDR3 with reference TRBV7-8 and TRBJ2-3 gives the whole variable domain GAGVSQSPRYKVAKRGQDVALRCDPISGHVSLFWYQQALGQGPEFLTYFQNEAQLDKSGLPSDRFFAERPEGSVSTLKIQRTQQEDSAVYLCASSLGSTHDTQYFGPGTRLTVL.

The chain carries TRBV9 and TRBJ2-1, with TRBD2 identical over 12 bases. The germline gives CDR1 SGDLS, CDR2 YYNGEE. Trimming at V came to 5 bases and at J to 2 bases, leaving 11 bases not matched to a gene. The CDR3 loop spans 18 amino acids. This CDR3 reads CASRVSTSGGGPYNEQFF. The DNA of the CDR3 is TGTGCCAGCAGGGTGTCGACTAGCGGGGGAGGCCCCTACAATGAGCAGTTCTTC. Based on the CDR3 plus reference TRBV9 and TRBJ2-1, the full variable domain is DSGVTQTPKHLITATGQRVTLRCSPRSGDLSVYWYQQSLDQGLQFLIQYYNGEERAKGNILERFSAQQFPDLHSELNLSSLELGDSALYFCASRVSTSGGGPYNEQFFGPGTRLTVL.